Included here is one T cell receptor beta chain sequence, with context. The data belong to a study of blood T cell repertoires in COVID-19. The CDR3 runs to 13 residues. V lost 10 bases to trimming and J lost 4 bases; unmatched junction nucleotides: 7. Per the germline V gene, CDR1 is KGHDR and CDR2 is SFDVKD. TCRdb's table, derived via immunoSEQ multiplex PCR, lists solely in-frame clones and lacks some. The data contain tens of thousands of clones, 80% to 85% of them seen just once; the ten biggest clones take up 9.6%. The sample taken for sequencing was peripheral blood. The source is a man older than 75 with COVID-19, enrolled during active disease. The rearrangement links TRBV24-1 to TRBJ1-2, with 8 bases aligning to TRBD1. CDR3 amino acids: CATSDREAYGYTF. Here the CDR3 DNA reads TGTGCCACTTCGGACAGGGAGGCCTATGGCTACACCTTC.